This T cell receptor (beta chain) originates from a study of blood T cell repertoires in COVID-19. In the study overall: COVID-19 samples from acute and convalescent phases originated in the United States, Italy and Spain. T cells, B-cell-depleted T cells, or PBMCs supplied cDNA or gDNA.

Authors' methods: By means of reference gene primer amplification, nucleated cell counts were estimated. Data came from immunoSEQ multiplex PCR; TCRdb stores just in-frame clones and leaves some out. V, J and clone size derive from that table, while D and trimming were established from the DNA sequence. Counted here are approximately 75,000 clones, roughly 70% occurring once; the ten biggest clones make up 2.6%. Sequenced input: peripheral blood. The sequence derives from a human donor with acute or convalescent COVID-19. The donor label of this sample is uncertain.

The CDR3 DNA sequence: TGTGCCTGGCACGGGACAGGGGCTAACAATTCACCCCTCCACTTT. Translating gives CAWHGTGANNSPLHF. This chain joins TRBV30 and TRBJ1-6; 10 bases are a match to TRBD1. V shed 5 bases and J 7 bases; nucleotides not matched to a gene: 8. The CDR3 loop spans 15 amino acids. Germline loops: CDR1 GTSNPN, CDR2 SVGIG (reference sequence).